The present TCR beta chain was sequenced within a study of T cell repertoires in cytomegalovirus infection. Study-level points and caveats: Clonotype analysis showed dominance of the ex vivo response by HLA-C-restricted CMV-specific TCR beta clonotypes. Identification of carriers of CMV plus the relevant HLA was achieved through cumulative public TCR beta family frequency.

This CDR3 comprises 15 residues. CDR1 and CDR2 (germline): SEHNR, FQNEAQ (reference sequence). V lost 0 bases and J 2 bases, leaving 8 bases between the germline ends. Comment on this clonotype: Its matching antigen is unknown.

From the reads, TCRdb called clonotypes with MiXCR, one entry per CDR3 protein. The sample has roughly 100,000 distinct CDR3 sequences; around 45% are singletons. The rearrangement uses TRBV7-9 and TRBJ1-5; D uncertain. The origin of this receptor is a human donor in good health (CMV status not recorded). Some clones in this sample may be carry-over from other donors' samples. The sample in question was CD8+ T cells from cultured PBMCs, obtained from culture after CMV antigen stimulation. CDR3 bases: TGTGCCAGCAGCTTAGCGGTGGCAGGCAATCAGCCCCAGCATTTT. Amino acids: CASSLAVAGNQPQHF.